The entry below describes one T cell receptor (beta chain). Its antigen is undetermined. This specimen comes from a study of lymphopenia after photon versus proton radiotherapy. Data came from immunoSEQ multiplex PCR; TCRdb stores just in-frame clones and leaves some out. The data contain fewer than 40,000 clones, 94% of them singletons. This CDR3 spans 16 amino acids. Notes on the study in general: In patients who died, overall survival fell as post-nadir TCR diversity dropped more. Photon-treated patients lost naive T cells and TCR diversity; proton-treated stayed stable. Oligoclonal CD8+ Temra expansion after nadir drove photon patients' diversity drop. Survival link was tested only in deceased patients; proton benefit remains a possibility.

The clonotype was recovered from a woman between 45 and 60 years old with cholangiocarcinoma. The gene calls are TRBV22-1 and TRBJ1-2; the table's D call, TRBD1, has no DNA check behind it. TRBV22-1 is recorded as a pseudogene. Sequencing was performed on peripheral blood, taken from a patient treated with photon-based radiotherapy. The CDR3 sequence is CPGSALPTGPLSGYTF. The CDR3 DNA is TGTCCTGGGAGCGCACTTCCGACAGGACCGCTCAGTGGCTACACCTTC.